The 8 T cell receptor beta chains listed next were all sequenced from one sample in a study of blood T cell repertoires in COVID-19. Sequenced by immunoSEQ multiplex PCR; TCRdb stores in-frame clones only, minus some. The data hold about 200,000 clones, with 75% to 90% observed a single time. Sequenced material: peripheral blood. The receptors derive from a human donor in a cohort sampled during active COVID-19.

V gene TRBV28 combines with J gene TRBJ2-7; D is perhaps TRBD2 (6 bases). V was cut by 4 bases and J by 7 bases, with 11 bases left in between. CDR3 size: 12 residues. Per germline, CDR1 MDHEN and CDR2 SYDVKM. In nucleotides, the CDR3 is TGTGCCAGCAGTTACCGCGGACTAGAGCAGTACTTC. Translation: CASSYRGLEQYF.

V gene TRBV18 combines with J gene TRBJ1-3; no definite D call. Trimming removed 2 bases at V and 0 bases at J, with 11 bases between. The CDR3 covers 16 residues. Germline V gives CDR1 KGHSH, CDR2 LQKENI. The DNA for the CDR3 is TGTGCCAGCTCACCATCCCACTCCCGCTCTGGAAACACCATATATTTT. Its protein product is CASSPSHSRSGNTIYF.

This clone was counted between two and nine times. The CDR3 DNA reads TGTGCCAGTAGTCTATCGGGACTTACGGTGGCCACTGAAGCTTTCTTT. This encodes CASSLSGLTVATEAFF. The chain couples TRBV19 to TRBJ1-1; possibly TRBD1 for D (5 bases). Deletions cut 5 bases from V and 4 bases from J, with 20 bases between. This CDR3 comprises 16 residues. Germline V CDR1 and CDR2: LNHDA, SQIVND (reference sequence).

The genes are TRBV6-6 and TRBJ1-2; weak D call: TRBD1 (6 bases). In germline, CDR1 is MNHNY, CDR2 SVGAGI (reference sequence). Trimming removed 5 bases at V and 2 bases at J, with 6 bases between. The CDR3 extends over 12 amino acids. In DNA form, the CDR3 reads TGTGCCAGCAGTGGACAGAACTATGGCTACACCTTC. Translation: CASSGQNYGYTF.

The genes are TRBV6-5 and TRBJ1-5; D not certain. The CDR3 is made up of 16 amino acids. Germline V gene sequence: CDR1 MNHEY, CDR2 SVGAGI. Trimming left V 0 bases short and J 9 bases short, with 18 bases between. In DNA, the CDR3 is TGTGCCAGCAGTTACTCGAGACGGAGCCATCTCTCGCCCCAGCATTTT. Residues: CASSYSRRSHLSPQHF.

This clone has just one count. The same CDR3 can be traced to other DNA sequences in this sample. This CDR3 reads CASSVGGEAAYEQYF. For the CDR3, the DNA is TGTGCCAGCAGCGTGGGAGGGGAGGCGGCCTACGAGCAGTACTTC. The chain is built from TRBV9 and TRBJ2-7; 7 nucleotides line up with TRBD2. CDR3 size: 15 residues. V trimming: 2 bases; J trimming: 2 bases; junction bases outside the gene matches: 7. CDR1 is SGDLS and CDR2 is YYNGEE in the germline V gene. Complete variable domain (other parts from reference TRBV9 and TRBJ2-7): DSGVTQTPKHLITATGQRVTLRCSPRSGDLSVYWYQQSLDQGLQFLIQYYNGEERAKGNILERFSAQQFPDLHSELNLSSLELGDSALYFCASSVGGEAAYEQYFGPGTRLTVT.

The chain is built from TRBV27 and TRBJ2-2; TRBD2 matches at 15 bases. V lost 6 bases and J lost 3; bases outside the gene matches: 11. Germline V CDR1 and CDR2: MNHEY, SMNVEV (reference sequence). CDR3 length equals 19 residues. This CDR3 is CASSFLGLAGGPHTGELFF. The CDR3 region has the DNA TGTGCCAGCAGCTTCCTGGGACTAGCGGGAGGTCCGCACACCGGGGAGCTGTTTTTT.

The genes are TRBV24-1 and TRBJ2-2; 8 positions agree with TRBD1. The CDR3 contains 15 residues. The J segment lost 1 base and the V segment lost 5 bases, leaving 2 bases of the junction unmatched. Germline V gene data show CDR1 as KGHDR and CDR2 as SFDVKD. Here the CDR3 reads CATSADRGNTGELFF. The CDR3 nucleotides read TGTGCCACCAGTGCTGACAGGGGGAACACCGGGGAGCTGTTTTTT.